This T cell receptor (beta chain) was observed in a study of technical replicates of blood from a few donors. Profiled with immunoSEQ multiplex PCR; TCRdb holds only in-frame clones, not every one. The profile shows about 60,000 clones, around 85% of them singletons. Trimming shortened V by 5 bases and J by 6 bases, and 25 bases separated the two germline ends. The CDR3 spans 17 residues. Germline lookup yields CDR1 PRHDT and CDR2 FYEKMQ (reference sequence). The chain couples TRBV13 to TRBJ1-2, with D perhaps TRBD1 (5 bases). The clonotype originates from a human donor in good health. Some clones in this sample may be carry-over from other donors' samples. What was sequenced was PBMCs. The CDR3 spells CASSRRPGLGEEDGYTF. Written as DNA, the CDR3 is TGTGCCAGCAGCCGGAGACCTGGGTTAGGGGAGGAAGATGGCTACACCTTC.